Listed here are 5 T cell receptor beta chains from one sample, sequenced in a study of cytomegalovirus exposure and HLA in healthy donors. Produced via immunoSEQ multiplex PCR; TCRdb's table is partial and in-frame only. Seen here are over 150,000 clones, 89% observed once, and the top ten hold 9% to 12%. The specimen was PBMCs. The receptors were sampled from a woman between 18 and 29 years old in good health and CMV-seropositive.

The V and J genes are TRBV4-2 and TRBJ2-7, with TRBD2 matching over 8 bases. V shed 0 bases, J shed 0 bases, and the junction held 4 bases outside the gene matches. This CDR3 has 16 amino acids. From germline, CDR1 is LGHNA and CDR2 YNFKEQ. The CDR3 DNA follows: TGTGCCAGCAGCCAAGATCTAGCGGGCAGCTCCTACGAGCAGTACTTC. Its protein is CASSQDLAGSSYEQYF.

The genes are TRBV11-3 and TRBJ2-7, with TRBD1 matching 8 bases. Germline V gene data show CDR1 as SGHNT and CDR2 as YENEEA. Trimming removed 4 bases from V and 0 bases from J; junction bases left unmatched: 5. CDR3 length: 15 residues. CDR3 residues: CASSYPGQDSYEQYF. CDR3 coding DNA: TGTGCCAGCAGCTACCCGGGACAGGACTCCTACGAGCAGTACTTC.

This clone was detected only a few times. This chain uses TRBV7-3 with TRBJ2-2, with TRBD1 matching 8 bases. Looked up from germline, CDR1 is SGHTA and CDR2 is FQGTGA. This CDR3 is 16 amino acids long. V dropped 2 bases and J dropped 4; count of bases not matched to a gene: 6. The DNA for the CDR3 is TGTGCCAGCAGCTTACAGGGGGCGGTGGGCACCGGGGAGCTGTTTTTT. This gives the protein CASSLQGAVGTGELFF.

This chain links TRBV7-3 with TRBJ2-3, with D maybe TRBD2 (5 bases). V shed 5 bases and J shed 2 bases, with 14 bases lying between them. The CDR3 runs to 15 residues. CDR1 and CDR2 from the germline V gene are SGHTA and FQGTGA. This CDR3 reads CASSASSRDTDTQYF. CDR3 DNA: TGTGCCAGCAGCGCGTCTAGCCGTGACACAGATACGCAGTATTTT.

The rearrangement links TRBV28 to TRBJ1-4, with D possibly TRBD1 on 6 matching bases. Trimming removed 5 bases from V and 5 bases from J, with 12 bases in between. This CDR3 contains 14 residues. Germline V lookup: CDR1 MDHEN, CDR2 SYDVKM. CDR3 nucleotide sequence: TGTGCCAGCAGTGAACAGGGTTTAAATGAAAAACTGTTTTTT. Residues: CASSEQGLNEKLFF.